This is a list of T cell receptor beta chains from one sample in a study of CD8+ T cells in alopecia areata. Profiling relied on immunoSEQ multiplex PCR, and the TCRdb table lists in-frame clones only, not all of them. This sample yields 150,000 to 160,000 clones, of which about 50% are seen a single time; roughly 19% belongs to the top ten. Sequenced here: CD8+ T cells sorted from blood, sampled at week 0. The origin of the receptors is a human donor with alopecia areata. The CDR3 runs from the conserved cysteine through the conserved F or W.

V	CDR3
TRBV28	CASRGVYGYTF
TRBV5-1	CASSLGTGYEQYF
TRBV28	CASSLPRLQGSYEQYF
TRBV29-1	CSVQPGTSSGELFF
TRBV30	CAFDSFSYNEQFF
TRBV9	CASSVSRGSVEQFF
TRBV25-1	CASSDYTEGTYEQYF
TRBV30	CAWTGSITGELFF
TRBV27	CASSPHRRARGYTF
TRBV30	CASPERGGYGYTF
TRBV11-1	CASSRRREADTQYF
TRBV5-6	CASSPGQGVYEQYF
TRBV29-1	CSVEGLDRGGSYGYTF
TRBV2	CASSLFFTDTQYF
TRBV4-3	CASSQDFPGPSYEQYF
TRBV29-1	CSVDGQGNGYTF
TRBV4-1	CASSDRQGTISNQPQHF
TRBV19	CASSISGDTEAFF
TRBV7-6	CASSLGDGTDTQYF
TRBV27	CASSSAGRSYF
TRBV2	CASRGGTEAFF
TRBV30	CAWRWAGGQDTQYF
TRBV30	CAWSGETGTYEQYF
TRBV7-2	CASSLARGRVNVSYNEQFF
TRBV29-1	CSVLSNTQYF
TRBV18	CASSSGGPADTQYF
TRBV9	CASSVDSRTDTQYF
TRBV6-5	CASIGAGPNYGYTF
TRBV30	CAWSSLAGGYNEQFF
TRBV29-1	CSVLSGEQFF
TRBV6-5	CASREKTGATQYF
TRBV5-6	CASSLLAGNEQFF
TRBV11-2	CASSPTNLLADTEAFF
TRBV13	CASSLDREGSGELFF
TRBV2	CASSPPGQTVYGYTF
TRBV27	CASSRAGVNTEAFF
TRBV12-5	CASGLDTHNANTGELFF
TRBV6-5	CASSGTGSGTEAFF
TRBV15	CATIEGTENTGELFF
TRBV7-6	CASSPGQGAIGEQYF
TRBV2	CASGGRGAHEQYF
TRBV14	CASSQGGETQYF
TRBV25-1	CATGTTYEQYF
TRBV29-1	CSVEEGDRVGYGYTF
TRBV4-3	CASSQKTTNQPQHF
TRBV19	CASSIQLAYGYTF
TRBV7-6	CASSLDLGVRETQYF
TRBV5-1	CASSWTGREAETQYF
TRBV4-3	CASSPGRFGEAFF
TRBV30	CAWSVGLNTEAFF
TRBV29-1	CSVEDRDRNYYGYTF
TRBV30	CAWTLGGTYNEQFF
TRBV4-3	CASSQGRTGFGYTF
TRBV27	CASRGQDYGYTF